Following are 32 T cell receptor beta chains from one sample sequenced in a study of T cell responses to AZD1222 COVID-19 vaccine. Using immunoSEQ multiplex PCR, the repertoire was profiled, and TCRdb retains in-frame clones only, with some absent. Of about 150,000 clones in the sample, more than 85% were seen once. The source material was peripheral blood, sampled on day 0 of AZD1222 vaccination. The origin of the receptors is an adult in good health.

This sequence joins TRBV2 and TRBJ2-7; D is unresolved. Germline V lookup: CDR1 SNHLY, CDR2 FYNNEI. This CDR3 has 13 residues. Trimming shortened V by 6 bases and J by 1 base, and 10 bases separated the two germline ends. The CDR3 here is CASRPGPSYEQYF. Written as DNA, the CDR3 is TGTGCCAGCAGGCCGGGCCCGTCCTACGAGCAGTACTTC.

This chain links TRBV4-1 with TRBJ1-2, with D possibly TRBD1 on 6 matching bases. Germline V gene sequence: CDR1 MGHRA, CDR2 YSYEKL. The length of the CDR3 is 13 residues. V gave up 5 bases and J gave up 9 bases, with 16 bases separating them. CDR3 in DNA: TGCGCCAGCAGCTCAGGGGATGGCGTTCGCTACACCTTC. This gives the protein CASSSGDGVRYTF.

V usage is TRBV27 and J usage is TRBJ2-3; no firm D call. Germline V gene sequence: CDR1 MNHEY, CDR2 SMNVEV (reference sequence). This CDR3 has 12 residues. V shed 6 bases and J shed 4 bases, with 8 bases lying between them. CDR3 nucleotides: TGTGCCAGCAGCCGGTGGGCAGATACGCAGTATTTT. It yields the protein CASSRWADTQYF.

V and J are TRBV13 and TRBJ2-1; a weak D match, TRBD1 (6 bases). The CDR3 length is 11 residues. Per the germline V gene, CDR1 is PRHDT and CDR2 is FYEKMQ (reference sequence). V gave up 5 bases and J gave up 10 bases, with 9 bases separating them. Here the CDR3 DNA reads TGTGCCAGCAGCCCCGACAGGGAGCAGTTCTTC. Amino acid sequence: CASSPDREQFF.

A remark on this clone: One end of the junction is discordant with germline, which a read error may explain. The gene calls are TRBV29-1 and TRBJ1-2; D not resolved. The germline V gene has CDR1 SQVTM and CDR2 ANQGSEA. CDR3 length: 10 residues. The CDR3 loop is CSVQENGYTF. DNA for the CDR3: TGCAGCGTTCAAGAGAACGGCTACACCTTC.

The J gene is TRBJ2-1, the V gene TRBV7-6, with D perhaps matching TRBD2 (6 bases). The CDR3 is 14 amino acids. Trimming cost V 3 bases and J 9 bases, with 15 bases left between them. Germline loops: CDR1 SGHVS, CDR2 FNYEAQ. The CDR3 DNA sequence: TGTGCCAGCAGCTTCGGAGGGTTGGGCAGTGAGCAGTTCTTC. Amino acids: CASSFGGLGSEQFF.

This chain joins TRBV11-3 and TRBJ1-3, with 7 bases fitting TRBD1. This CDR3 has 16 amino acids. CDR1 is SGHNT and CDR2 is YENEEA in the germline V gene. Trimming removed 5 bases from V and 5 bases from J; junction bases left unmatched: 12. The CDR3 loop is CASSQPRTGLRNTIYF. In DNA, the CDR3 is TGTGCCAGCAGCCAACCCCGGACAGGATTACGAAACACCATATATTTT. Filled out from reference TRBV11-3 and TRBJ1-3, the complete variable domain reads EAGVVQSPRYKIIEKKQPVAFWCNPISGHNTLYWYLQNLGQGPELLIRYENEEAVDDSQLPKDRFSAERLKGVDSTLKIQPAELGDSAVYLCASSQPRTGLRNTIYFGEGSWLTVV.

The CDR3 DNA reads TGTGCCAGCAGCTATAATAAAAAGGGGGCTGGGGAGACCCAGTACTTC. Translated, it gives CASSYNKKGAGETQYF. The chain links TRBV11-3 to TRBJ2-5; 7 bases line up with TRBD1. The ends lost 4 bases at V and 5 bases at J; junction bases unmatched: 13. Germline V gives CDR1 SGHNT, CDR2 YENEEA. This CDR3 is built from 16 residues. The whole variable domain, remainder taken from reference TRBV11-3 and TRBJ2-5, is EAGVVQSPRYKIIEKKQPVAFWCNPISGHNTLYWYLQNLGQGPELLIRYENEEAVDDSQLPKDRFSAERLKGVDSTLKIQPAELGDSAVYLCASSYNKKGAGETQYFGPGTRLLVL.

V usage is TRBV5-1 and J usage is TRBJ1-2; no clear D gene. The CDR3 is made up of 17 amino acids. Germline loops: CDR1 SGHRS, CDR2 YFSETQ. Trimming removed 4 bases from V and 1 base from J, with 20 bases in between. The CDR3 region is CASSLYSGEGGNYGYTF. The DNA of the CDR3 is TGCGCCAGCAGCCTCTATTCTGGGGAGGGCGGTAACTATGGCTACACCTTC.

The V and J genes are TRBV4-1 and TRBJ2-7, with D possibly matching TRBD2 (5 bases). V gave up 0 bases and J gave up 4 bases, with 22 bases separating them. The CDR3 is 18 residues long. Looked up from germline, CDR1 is MGHRA and CDR2 is YSYEKL. The CDR3 protein is CASSQEGSGKVVRYEQYF. In nucleotides, the CDR3 is TGCGCCAGCAGCCAAGAGGGGTCGGGGAAGGTTGTCAGGTACGAGCAGTACTTC.

J is TRBJ1-2 and V is TRBV30; D uncertain. The germline V gene has CDR1 GTSNPN and CDR2 SVGIG (reference sequence). V was pared by 2 bases and J by 8 bases, with 9 bases between. This CDR3 comprises 11 residues. Here the CDR3 reads CAWSPRKGYTF. The DNA of the CDR3 is TGTGCCTGGAGTCCCCGAAAGGGCTACACCTTC. Looking up the rest from reference TRBV30 and TRBJ1-2 gives the full variable domain: SQTIHQWPATLVQPVGSPLSLECTVEGTSNPNLYWYRQAAGRGLQLLFYSVGIGQISSEVPQNLSASRPQDRQFILSSKKLLLSDSGFYLCAWSPRKGYTFGSGTRLTVV.

The chain combines TRBV5-4 with TRBJ1-2, with D uncertain. The V and J ends lost 2 bases and 3 bases respectively, with 20 bases between them. The CDR3 consists of 17 residues. CDR1 SGHNT and CDR2 YYREEE come from the germline V gene (reference sequence). The DNA of the CDR3 is TGTGCCAGCAGCTTTTCTTCCCAGCCGCATTGGGACTATGGCTACACCTTC. Protein sequence: CASSFSSQPHWDYGYTF.

The chain is built from TRBV5-6 and TRBJ2-1, with 10 bases matching TRBD2. Germline CDR1 SGHDT, CDR2 YYEEEE. The V gene end was trimmed by 6 bases and the J gene end by 4 bases; junction bases not matched to a gene: 4. This CDR3 region has 14 residues. In DNA, the CDR3 is TGTGCCAGCATGCGGACTAGCGGTTACAATGAGCAGTTCTTC. It codes for CASMRTSGYNEQFF.

This clone was seen once. This chain joins TRBV13 and TRBJ2-1; TRBD2 agrees at 7 bases. Trimming removed 5 bases from V and 5 bases from J; junction bases left unmatched: 9. In germline, CDR1 is PRHDT, CDR2 FYEKMQ (reference sequence). This CDR3 comprises 15 residues. This chain's CDR3 is CASSPYVGTNNEQFF. The CDR3 DNA reads TGTGCCAGCAGCCCCTATGTCGGGACTAACAATGAGCAGTTCTTC.

This clone was found once. The chain uses TRBV7-2 and TRBJ2-3; no firm D call. The CDR3 loop spans 15 amino acids. V lost 1 base and J 0 bases, leaving 8 bases between the germline ends. The germline V gene encodes CDR1 SGHTA and CDR2 FQGNSA. This CDR3 reads CASSLVFLSTDTQYF. The CDR3 region has the DNA TGTGCCAGCAGCTTAGTTTTCCTTAGCACAGATACGCAGTATTTT. The variable domain in full, with the rest retrieved from reference TRBV7-2 and TRBJ2-3, is GAGVSQSPSNKVTEKGKDVELRCDPISGHTALYWYRQSLGQGLEFLIYFQGNSAPDKSGLPSDRFSAERTGGSVSTLTIQRTQQEDSAVYLCASSLVFLSTDTQYFGPGTRLTVL.

This chain joins TRBV19 and TRBJ2-6; D is possibly TRBD1 (5 bases). This CDR3 is 15 amino acids long. CDR1 LNHDA and CDR2 SQIVND come from the germline V gene (reference sequence). Trimming pared 8 bases from V and 3 bases from J, leaving 14 bases between. CDR3 loop: CASGAGVVGANVLTF. The CDR3 DNA sequence: TGTGCCAGTGGGGCAGGTGTTGTTGGGGCCAACGTCCTGACTTTC.

The chain joins TRBV29-1 to TRBJ1-2; 8 bases map to TRBD1. The junction had 11 bases not matched to a gene; V was cut back by 6 bases and J by 8 bases. Germline V gene data show CDR1 as SQVTM and CDR2 as ANQGSEA. The CDR3 spans 13 residues. The CDR3 DNA is TGCAGCGTGGACCCGGACAGGGAAGGCGGCTACACCTTC. This sequence encodes CSVDPDREGGYTF.

The chain has TRBV6-6 and TRBJ1-2; TRBD1 might be the D (5 bases). CDR1 and CDR2 (germline): MNHNY, SVGAGI (reference sequence). The CDR3 length is 12 residues. Trimming took off 8 bases at V and 3 bases at J, with 10 bases between the two ends. This chain's CDR3 is CASSMGDYGYTF. In DNA, the CDR3 is TGTGCCAGCTCGATGGGGGACTATGGCTACACCTTC.

DNA of the CDR3: TGTGCCAGCAGACAGCGGGGGGGCACAGATACGCAGTATTTT. Protein sequence: CASRQRGGTDTQYF. V gene TRBV3-1 (or the pseudogene TRBV3-2) combines with J gene TRBJ2-3, with 9 bases fitting TRBD2. The germline CDR1 and CDR2 sequences are LGHDT and YNNKEL (reference sequence). CDR3 size: 14 residues. The V gene end was trimmed by 6 bases and the J gene end by 1 base; junction bases not matched to a gene: 2.

This chain links TRBV6-5 with TRBJ2-2; weak D call: TRBD2 (5 bases). The CDR3 is 13 residues long. Looked up from germline, CDR1 is MNHEY and CDR2 is SVGAGI. V was cut by 11 bases and J by 5 bases, with 15 bases left in between. CDR3 sequence: CAGTLPGTGELFF. The CDR3 region has the DNA TGTGCCGGCACCCTACCGGGGACCGGGGAGCTGTTTTTT.

This clone was recorded once. The chain links TRBV5-1 to TRBJ1-6; 8 bases are a match to TRBD1. V shed 0 bases and J 2 bases; nucleotides not matched to a gene: 7. Per the germline V gene, CDR1 is SGHRS and CDR2 is YFSETQ. The CDR3 covers 18 residues. The CDR3 DNA follows: TGCGCCAGCAGCTTGGTTATGCAGGGGGCCACCTATAATTCACCCCTCCACTTT. Translating gives CASSLVMQGATYNSPLHF.

The J gene is TRBJ1-2, the V gene TRBV3-1 (or the pseudogene TRBV3-2); TRBD1 matches 9 bases. CDR1 and CDR2 from the germline V gene are LGHDT and YNNKEL (reference sequence). The junction had 5 bases not matched to a gene; V was cut back by 6 bases and J by 0 bases. The CDR3 contains 15 residues. The CDR3 spells CASRPGQGPNYGYTF. Written as DNA, the CDR3 is TGTGCCAGCAGACCGGGACAGGGACCTAACTATGGCTACACCTTC.

This chain joins TRBV6-5 and TRBJ1-3; D gene ambiguous. Germline-derived CDR1 and CDR2 are MNHEY and SVGAGI. The CDR3 totals 11 residues. The V gene lost 4 bases and the J gene lost 10 bases, with 8 bases spanning the gap. This chain's CDR3 is CASSSGRTIYF. DNA for the CDR3: TGTGCCAGCAGTTCTGGGAGGACCATATATTTT.

This chain uses TRBV29-1 with TRBJ1-5; D is unresolved. Germline assignment: CDR1 SQVTM and CDR2 ANQGSEA. This CDR3 contains 13 residues. V gave up 4 bases and J gave up 7 bases, with 14 bases separating them. CDR3 sequence: CSVGGEGRQPQHF. Written as DNA, the CDR3 is TGCAGCGTTGGTGGGGAGGGCAGGCAGCCCCAGCATTTT.

The rearrangement joins TRBV2 to TRBJ1-4; D unclear. CDR3 size: 11 residues. With 7 bases removed from V and 6 bases from J, the gap between germline ends came to 6 bases. Germline V gene lookup returns CDR1 SNHLY and CDR2 FYNNEI. In DNA form, the CDR3 reads TGTGCCAGCACTCCGTATGAAAAACTGTTTTTT. It translates to CASTPYEKLFF.

The chain employs TRBV27 and TRBJ1-2; D uncertain. In germline, CDR1 is MNHEY, CDR2 SMNVEV (reference sequence). With 6 bases removed from V and 4 bases from J, the gap between germline ends came to 15 bases. The CDR3 has 14 residues. The CDR3 DNA follows: TGTGCCAGCAGGAGGGATTACGGCGGCTATGGCTACACCTTC. Residues: CASRRDYGGYGYTF.

The chain joins TRBV24-1 to TRBJ2-5; 10 bases agree with TRBD2. Germline loops: CDR1 KGHDR, CDR2 SFDVKD. The CDR3 totals 13 residues. The V segment lost 10 bases and the J segment 5 bases; nucleotides outside the gene matches: 6. As DNA, the CDR3 is TGTGCCACGGGTAGCGGGGGGCACGAGACCCAGTACTTC. This sequence encodes CATGSGGHETQYF.

This sequence joins TRBV19 and TRBJ1-1, with D uncertain. V shed 5 bases and J shed 7 bases, with 14 bases lying between them. This CDR3 region has 13 residues. Per the germline V gene, CDR1 is LNHDA and CDR2 is SQIVND (reference sequence). CDR3 sequence reads: CASSANTGIEAFF. The CDR3 DNA is TGTGCCAGTAGTGCCAATACGGGAATTGAAGCTTTCTTT.

The genes are TRBV4-2 and TRBJ2-2, with D unresolved. In germline, CDR1 is LGHNA, CDR2 YNFKEQ. The V and J ends lost 2 bases and 5 bases respectively, with 3 bases between them. The CDR3 spans 12 residues. The CDR3 bases are TGTGCCAGCAGCCAACTAACCGGGGAGCTGTTTTTT. Translation: CASSQLTGELFF.

This sequence joins TRBV14 and TRBJ1-2; D ambiguous. This CDR3 contains 17 residues. Deletions cut 3 bases from V and 2 bases from J, with 19 bases between. Per germline, CDR1 SGHDN and CDR2 FVKESK. The CDR3 DNA sequence: TGTGCCAGCAGCCACCCGCGCGAAGGGCCTGCGAACTATGGCTACACCTTC. This translates into CASSHPREGPANYGYTF.

The chain uses TRBV6-5 and TRBJ1-2; TRBD1 aligns across 7 bases. This CDR3 region has 14 residues. Germline assignment: CDR1 MNHEY and CDR2 SVGAGI. With 6 bases clipped from V and 2 bases from J, the junction kept 6 bases outside the gene matches. The CDR3 spells CASSKDRYNYGYTF. CDR3 nucleotides: TGTGCCAGCAGCAAGGACAGGTACAACTATGGCTACACCTTC.

The chain has TRBV5-1 and TRBJ2-3, with D maybe TRBD2 (7 bases). V lost 1 base to trimming and J lost 6 bases, with 15 bases between them. The CDR3 contains 15 residues. The V gene's germline CDR1 is SGHRS and CDR2 YFSETQ. The CDR3 region has the DNA TGCGCCAGCAGCTTGATTCGGGCGGGGGCGGATACGCAGTATTTT. Its protein is CASSLIRAGADTQYF.